A selection of T cell receptor beta chains follows, all from one sample in a study of Ad26.COV2.S vaccination and SARS-CoV-2 variants. The table came from immunoSEQ multiplex PCR; TCRdb's copy has only in-frame clones and leaves some out. The top ten clones hold approximately 3.5% of a sample with about 350,000 clones, roughly 81% of them seen once. This sample comprised peripheral blood, obtained in a trial of Ad26.COV2.S vaccine versus placebo. These receptors originate from a person between 18 and 60 years old who received the Ad26.COV2.S COVID-19 vaccine or a placebo. Each CDR3 is given with its conserved first and last residue. A D gene is named only where the DNA matches it firmly. Clone size is not always given. Where it is, it says once, few, many or a class for expanded clones.

V: TRBV7-9; D: TRBD2; size: NA; J: TRBJ2-5; DNA: TGTGCCAGCAGCCCGAGGTGGGGCGGGGGAGAGGAGACCCAGTACTTC; CDR3: CASSPRWGGGEETQYF
V: TRBV10-1; D: TRBD1; size: NA; J: TRBJ2-5; DNA: TGCGCCAGCAGTGAGGGACAGGGGGCTGGCCAAGAGACCCAGTACTTC; CDR3: CASSEGQGAGQETQYF
V: TRBV7-2; D: TRBD2; size: NA; J: TRBJ2-3; DNA: TGTGCCAGCAGCTTACTAGCGGGGGGTCGCACAGATACGCAGTATTTT; CDR3: CASSLLAGGRTDTQYF
V: TRBV11-2; D: NA; size: NA; J: TRBJ1-2; DNA: TGTGCCAGCAGCCCAGACGGTCGCCGGTTAAACTATGGCTACACCTTC; CDR3: CASSPDGRRLNYGYTF
V: TRBV5-1; D: NA; size: once; J: TRBJ1-2; DNA: TGCGCCAGCAGCTTGGGTACGGGTGGCTATGGCTACACCTTC; CDR3: CASSLGTGGYGYTF
V: TRBV30; D: NA; size: once; J: TRBJ2-7; DNA: TGTGCCTGGAGTGGTTCAGATCTTATTTACGAGCAGTACTTC; CDR3: CAWSGSDLIYEQYF
V: TRBV27; D: NA; size: NA; J: TRBJ1-1; DNA: TGTGCCAGCAGTTTAGTCGCAGGGATTGATGAAGCTTTCTTT; CDR3: CASSLVAGIDEAFF
V: TRBV7-9; D: NA; size: NA; J: TRBJ1-2; DNA: TGTGCCAGCATCGCCGGGCACAGGGAGGACTATGGCTACACCTTC; CDR3: CASIAGHREDYGYTF
V: TRBV19; D: NA; size: NA; J: TRBJ1-5; DNA: TGTGCCAGTAGTGGAGGGTACCGGCAGCCCCAGCATTTT; CDR3: CASSGGYRQPQHF
V: TRBV27; D: NA; size: NA; J: TRBJ1-3; DNA: TGTGCCAGCCGGGCCCTTGGGGTATCTGGAAACACCATATATTTT; CDR3: CASRALGVSGNTIYF
V: TRBV5-4; D: NA; size: NA; J: TRBJ1-3; DNA: TGTGCCAGCAGCCAAGGGGGTAGGAGCTCTGGAAACACCATATATTTT; CDR3: CASSQGGRSSGNTIYF
V: TRBV6-5; D: NA; size: NA; J: TRBJ2-7; DNA: TGTGCCAGCAGGCGTCAACCTCGGGACTACGAGCAGTACTTC; CDR3: CASRRQPRDYEQYF
V: TRBV7-9; D: NA; size: NA; J: TRBJ2-1; DNA: TGTGCCAGCAGCTTAGTGGCAGTGATGCGCAATGAGCAGTTCTTC; CDR3: CASSLVAVMRNEQFF
V: TRBV15; D: NA; size: NA; J: TRBJ1-5; DNA: TGTGCCACCAGAATCGGACGGTCACTCAATCAGCCCCAGCATTTT; CDR3: CATRIGRSLNQPQHF